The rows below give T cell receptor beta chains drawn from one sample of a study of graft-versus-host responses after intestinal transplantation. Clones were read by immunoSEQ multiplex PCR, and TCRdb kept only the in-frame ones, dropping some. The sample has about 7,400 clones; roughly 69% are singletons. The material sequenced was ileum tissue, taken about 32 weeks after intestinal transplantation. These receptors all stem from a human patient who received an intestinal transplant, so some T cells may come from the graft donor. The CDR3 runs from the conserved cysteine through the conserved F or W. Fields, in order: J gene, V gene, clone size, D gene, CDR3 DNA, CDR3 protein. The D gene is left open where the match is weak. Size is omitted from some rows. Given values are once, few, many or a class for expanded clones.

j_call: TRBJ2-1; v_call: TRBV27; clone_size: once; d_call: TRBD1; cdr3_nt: TGTGCCAGCAGTTCGGGGACAGCCTTTCCCTACAATGAGCAGTTCTTC; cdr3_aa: CASSSGTAFPYNEQFF
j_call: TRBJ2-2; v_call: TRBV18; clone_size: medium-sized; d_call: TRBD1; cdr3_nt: TGTGCCAGCTCACCCCGGGACAGGAACACCGGGGAGCTGTTTTTT; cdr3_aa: CASSPRDRNTGELFF
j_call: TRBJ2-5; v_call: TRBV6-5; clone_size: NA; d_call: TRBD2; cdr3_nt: TGTGCCAGCAGTTACTCTCGCGGGAGGCCGGGGGAGACCCAGTACTTC; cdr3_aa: CASSYSRGRPGETQYF
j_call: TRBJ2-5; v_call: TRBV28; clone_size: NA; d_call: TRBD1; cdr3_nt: TGTGCCAGCAGTTTATTAGTAGGCAGGGGGCCTGAAGAGACCCAGTACTTC; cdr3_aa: CASSLLVGRGPEETQYF
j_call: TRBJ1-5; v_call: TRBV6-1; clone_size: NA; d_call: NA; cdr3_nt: TGTGCCAGCAGTGAACCCTTCCGGGGGTTAGATCAGCCCCAGCATTTT; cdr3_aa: CASSEPFRGLDQPQHF
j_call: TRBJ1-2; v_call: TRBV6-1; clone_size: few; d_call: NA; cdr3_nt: TGTGCCAGCAGACGTGGGGTCGGGATCTATGGCTACACCTTC; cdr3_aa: CASRRGVGIYGYTF
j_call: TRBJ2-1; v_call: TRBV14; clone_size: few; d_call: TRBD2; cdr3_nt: TGTGCCAGCAGCCAGGGGGGGTTCTCCTACAATGAGCAGTTCTTC; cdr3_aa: CASSQGGFSYNEQFF
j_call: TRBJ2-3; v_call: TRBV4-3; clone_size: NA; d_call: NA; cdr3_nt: TGCGCCAGCAGCCAAGAACCGGGGGCCCTCACAGATACGCAGTATTTT; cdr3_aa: CASSQEPGALTDTQYF
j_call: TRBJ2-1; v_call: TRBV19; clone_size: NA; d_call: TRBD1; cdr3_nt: TGTGCCAGTAGTATTCAGGCGGGACAGGGCGGCAATGAGCAGTTCTTC; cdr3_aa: CASSIQAGQGGNEQFF
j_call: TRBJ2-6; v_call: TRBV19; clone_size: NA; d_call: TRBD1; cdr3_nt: TGTGCCAGTACCGACAGGGGGTCTGGGGCCAACGTCCTGACTTTC; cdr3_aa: CASTDRGSGANVLTF
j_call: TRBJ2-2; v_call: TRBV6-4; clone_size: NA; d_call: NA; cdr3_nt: TGTGCCAGCAGTGACTCCGGGGCCGGGGAGCTGTTTTTT; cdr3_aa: CASSDSGAGELFF
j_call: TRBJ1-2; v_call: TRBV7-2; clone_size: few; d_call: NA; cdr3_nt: TGTGCCAGCAGCCTGGGGAAGAGCCCCTATGTAGGCTACACCTTC; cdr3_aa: CASSLGKSPYVGYTF
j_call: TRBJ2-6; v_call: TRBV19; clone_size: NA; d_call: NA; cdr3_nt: TGTGCCAGTAACCAGGGCTCTGGGGCCAACGTCCTGACTTTC; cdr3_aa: CASNQGSGANVLTF
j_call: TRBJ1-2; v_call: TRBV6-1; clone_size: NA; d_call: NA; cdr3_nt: TGTGCCAGCGGGGTCGTCTATGGCTACACCTTC; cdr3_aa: CASGVVYGYTF
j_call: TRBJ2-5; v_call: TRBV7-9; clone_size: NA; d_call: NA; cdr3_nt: TGTGCCAGCAGCTTACTAGCCCTAGAGACCCAGTACTTC; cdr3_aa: CASSLLALETQYF
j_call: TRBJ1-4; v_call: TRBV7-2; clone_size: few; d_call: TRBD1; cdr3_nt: TGTGCCAGCAGACCCGGACAGGGGGCTCTTGAAAAACTGTTTTTT; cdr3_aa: CASRPGQGALEKLFF
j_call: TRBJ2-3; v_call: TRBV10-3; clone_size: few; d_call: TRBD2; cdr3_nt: TGTGCCATCAGTGGAGTAGCGGGGATCGGCACAGATACGCAGTATTTT; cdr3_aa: CAISGVAGIGTDTQYF
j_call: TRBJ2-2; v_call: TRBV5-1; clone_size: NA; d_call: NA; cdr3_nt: TGCGCCAGCAGCTTACCGGAGGGACAGTGGACCGGGGAGCTGTTTTTT; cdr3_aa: CASSLPEGQWTGELFF
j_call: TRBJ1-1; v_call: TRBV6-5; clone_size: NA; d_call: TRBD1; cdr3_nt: TGTGCCAGCAGCGACAGGGGAGGGAACACTGAAGCTTTCTTT; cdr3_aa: CASSDRGGNTEAFF
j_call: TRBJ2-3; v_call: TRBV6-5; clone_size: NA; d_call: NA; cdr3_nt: TGTGCCAGCAGTTTGATCAGGGCCGATACGCAGTATTTT; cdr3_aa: CASSLIRADTQYF
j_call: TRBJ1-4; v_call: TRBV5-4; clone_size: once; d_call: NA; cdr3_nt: TGTGCCAGCAGCTTGGTGACAGGAGGAAAACTGTTTTTT; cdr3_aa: CASSLVTGGKLFF
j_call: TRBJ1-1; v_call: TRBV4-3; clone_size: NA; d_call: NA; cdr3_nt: TGCGCCAGCAGCCAAGAGATGGGGTACACTGAAGCTTTCTTT; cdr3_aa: CASSQEMGYTEAFF
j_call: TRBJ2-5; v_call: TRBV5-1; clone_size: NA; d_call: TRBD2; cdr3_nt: TGCGCCAGCAGCTTGGCCCGACTAGCGGCTACCCAAGAGACCCAGTACTTC; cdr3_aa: CASSLARLAATQETQYF
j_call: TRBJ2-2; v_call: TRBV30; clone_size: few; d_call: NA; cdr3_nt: TGTGCCTGGGACAGGACGAACACCGGGGAGCTGTTTTTT; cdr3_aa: CAWDRTNTGELFF
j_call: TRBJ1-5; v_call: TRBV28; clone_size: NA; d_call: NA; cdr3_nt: TGTGCCAGCAGTTCCCCAGCTGGGACTAATCAGCCCCAGCATTTT; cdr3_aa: CASSSPAGTNQPQHF
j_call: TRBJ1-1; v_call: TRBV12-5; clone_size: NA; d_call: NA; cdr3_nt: TGTGCTAGTGGTCCCGACAGGAACACTGAAGCTTTCTTT; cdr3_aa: CASGPDRNTEAFF
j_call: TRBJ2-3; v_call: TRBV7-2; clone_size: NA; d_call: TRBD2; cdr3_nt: TGTGCCAGCAGCTTAAATCCGGGGGGGGCTTTAGATACGCAGTATTTT; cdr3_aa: CASSLNPGGALDTQYF
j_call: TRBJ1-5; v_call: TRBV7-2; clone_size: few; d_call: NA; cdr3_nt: TGTGCCAGCAGCTTAGCTGTGGTGGGTCAGCCCCAGCATTTT; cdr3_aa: CASSLAVVGQPQHF
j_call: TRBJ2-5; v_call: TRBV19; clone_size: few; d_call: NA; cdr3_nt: TGTGCCAGTAGTCAGGACACCCAAGAGACCCAGTACTTC; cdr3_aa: CASSQDTQETQYF
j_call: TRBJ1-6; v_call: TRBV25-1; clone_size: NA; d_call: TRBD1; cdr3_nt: TGTGCCAGCGAGGGGACAGGGGGTTCAAATTCACCCCTCCACTTT; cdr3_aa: CASEGTGGSNSPLHF
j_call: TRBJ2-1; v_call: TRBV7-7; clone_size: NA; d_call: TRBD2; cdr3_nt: TGTGCCAGCAGCTCAGCGGGGGGGAACAATGAGCAGTTCTTC; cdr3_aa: CASSSAGGNNEQFF
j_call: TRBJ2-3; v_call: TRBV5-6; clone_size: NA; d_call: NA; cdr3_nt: TGTGCCAGCAGCAGCGTCCCAGCCTACACAGATACGCAGTATTTT; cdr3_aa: CASSSVPAYTDTQYF
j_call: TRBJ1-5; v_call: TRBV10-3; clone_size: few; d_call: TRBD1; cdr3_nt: TGTGCCATCAGCGACAGGGTCAATCAGCCCCAGCATTTT; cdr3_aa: CAISDRVNQPQHF
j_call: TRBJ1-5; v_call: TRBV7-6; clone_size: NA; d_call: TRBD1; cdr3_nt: TGTGCCAGCAGCCTCGCCGGGACAGGGGATAATCAGCCCCAGCATTTT; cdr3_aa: CASSLAGTGDNQPQHF
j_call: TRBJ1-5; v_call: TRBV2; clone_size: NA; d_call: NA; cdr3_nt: TGTGCCAGCAGTGACACAGGGCGCAATCAGCCCCAGCATTTT; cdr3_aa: CASSDTGRNQPQHF
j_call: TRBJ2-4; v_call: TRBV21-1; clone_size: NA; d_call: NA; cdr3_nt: TGTGCCAGCAGTAGCATGCAAAGAAAAAACATTCAGTACTTC; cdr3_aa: CASSSMQRKNIQYF
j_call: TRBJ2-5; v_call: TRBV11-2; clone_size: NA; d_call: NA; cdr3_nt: TGTGCCAGCAGCTTAGATCCCCTTTTGTGGGGGCCTAATGAAGAGACCCAGTACTTC; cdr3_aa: CASSLDPLLWGPNEETQYF
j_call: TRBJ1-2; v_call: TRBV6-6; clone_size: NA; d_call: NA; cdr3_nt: TGTGCCAGCAGTTACTCGAGCTATGGCTACACCTTC; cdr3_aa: CASSYSSYGYTF
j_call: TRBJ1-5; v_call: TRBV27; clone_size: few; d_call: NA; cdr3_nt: TGTGCCAGCAGTTTGGCCGGGACAAATAGCAATCAGCCCCAGCATTTT; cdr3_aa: CASSLAGTNSNQPQHF
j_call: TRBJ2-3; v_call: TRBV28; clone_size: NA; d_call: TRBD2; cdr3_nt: TGTGCCAGCAGTTTAGCTAGCGGGGGCACAGATACGCAGTATTTT; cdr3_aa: CASSLASGGTDTQYF
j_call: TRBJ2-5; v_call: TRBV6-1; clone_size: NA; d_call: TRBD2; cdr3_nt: TGTGCCAGCAGGCCCGGACTAGCGGGGCTCGAGACCCAGTACTTC; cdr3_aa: CASRPGLAGLETQYF
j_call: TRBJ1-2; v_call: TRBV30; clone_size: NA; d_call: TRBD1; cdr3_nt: TGTGCCTGGACCTCTTCCGGGACAGCAAACTATGGCTACACCTTC; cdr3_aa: CAWTSSGTANYGYTF
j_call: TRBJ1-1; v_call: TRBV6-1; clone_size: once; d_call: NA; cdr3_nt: TGTGCCAGCAGCCCGGGACACGGAAGTGACACTGAAGCTTTCTTT; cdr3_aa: CASSPGHGSDTEAFF
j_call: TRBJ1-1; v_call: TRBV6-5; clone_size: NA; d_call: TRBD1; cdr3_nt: TGTGCCAGCAGTTACGGGACAGGGGGCACTGAAGCTTTCTTT; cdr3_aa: CASSYGTGGTEAFF
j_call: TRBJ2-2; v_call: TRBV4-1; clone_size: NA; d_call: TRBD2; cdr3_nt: TGCGCCAGCTTCCCTCAGCGGGGGGGCACCGGGGAGCTGTTTTTT; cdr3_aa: CASFPQRGGTGELFF
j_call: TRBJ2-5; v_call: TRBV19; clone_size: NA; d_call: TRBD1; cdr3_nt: TGTGCCAGTACCGTAGGGACAGGGCACCAAGAGACCCAGTACTTC; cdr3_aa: CASTVGTGHQETQYF
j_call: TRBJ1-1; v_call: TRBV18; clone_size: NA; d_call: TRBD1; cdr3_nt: TGTGCCAGCTCATACGACAGGGGGAGTGGTACTGAAGCTTTCTTT; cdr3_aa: CASSYDRGSGTEAFF
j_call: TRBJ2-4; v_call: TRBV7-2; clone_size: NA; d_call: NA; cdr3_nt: TGTGCCAGCAGCTTAGCCTGGACGGACCTAGCCAAAAACATTCAGTACTTC; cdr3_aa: CASSLAWTDLAKNIQYF
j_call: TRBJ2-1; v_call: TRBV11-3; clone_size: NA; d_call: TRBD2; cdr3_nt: TGTGCCAGCAGCTTAGGAGGCGGGAGGGGAATTTGGAATGAGCAGTTCTTC; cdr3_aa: CASSLGGGRGIWNEQFF
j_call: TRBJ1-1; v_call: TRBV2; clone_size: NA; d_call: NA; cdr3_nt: TGTGCCAGCAGTGTTGGTGAAGCTTTCTTT; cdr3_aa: CASSVGEAFF
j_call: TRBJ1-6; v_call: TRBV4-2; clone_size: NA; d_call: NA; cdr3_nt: TGTGCCAGCAGCCCGGACAGCTCCTATAATTCACCCCTCCACTTT; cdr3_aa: CASSPDSSYNSPLHF
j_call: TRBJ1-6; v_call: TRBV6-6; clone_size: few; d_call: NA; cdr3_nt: TGTGCCAGCAGTCCGGGGACATTGGATAATTCACCCCTCCACTTT; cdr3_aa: CASSPGTLDNSPLHF
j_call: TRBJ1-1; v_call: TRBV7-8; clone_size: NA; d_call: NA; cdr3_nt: TGTGCCAGCAGCTTAGCGCCCTCGAACACTGAAGCTTTCTTT; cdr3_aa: CASSLAPSNTEAFF
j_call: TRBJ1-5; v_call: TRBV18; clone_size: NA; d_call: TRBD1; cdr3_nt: TGTGCCAGCCCACCTAACGGACAGGGGGCTGGAAATCAGCCCCAGCATTTT; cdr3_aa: CASPPNGQGAGNQPQHF
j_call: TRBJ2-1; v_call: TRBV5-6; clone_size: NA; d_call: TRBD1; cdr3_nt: TGTGCCAGCAGCTTGGGCAGGGGGAGCAATGAGCAGTTCTTC; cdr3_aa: CASSLGRGSNEQFF